The sequence of this TCR beta chain was determined in a study of blood T cell repertoires in COVID-19. Study-wide context: Nucleic acid was either cDNA or gDNA, and it came from T cells, B-cell-depleted T cells, or PBMCs.

Profiled with immunoSEQ multiplex PCR; TCRdb holds only in-frame clones, not every one. The table shows around 700,000 clones, with 85% to 90% occurring only once. Germline V lookup: CDR1 SGHDT, CDR2 YYEEEE. CDR3 length: 16 residues. V was clipped by 0 bases and J by 4 bases, with 14 bases between them. This clone was recorded only once. The V gene is TRBV5-6, the J gene TRBJ1-5; TRBD1 is a possible D gene (6 bases). The source is a woman younger than 35 with acute or convalescent COVID-19. The material sequenced was peripheral blood. CDR3 nucleotide sequence: TGTGCCAGCAGCTTGGCCAGTGGGGGCGCGAATCAGCCCCAGCATTTT. It translates to CASSLASGGANQPQHF.